This T cell receptor beta chain was sequenced during a study of cytomegalovirus exposure and HLA in healthy donors. The primer mix had 60 Vbeta and 13 Jbeta primers. Assay: immunoSEQ multiplex PCR; the TCRdb copy retains only in-frame clones and omits some. In the table there are about 140,000 clones, approximately 80% of which are singletons. Trimming removed 5 bases from V and 0 bases from J, with 8 bases in between. Germline CDR1 LNHDA, CDR2 SQIVND (reference sequence). The CDR3 runs to 14 residues. V gene TRBV19 combines with J gene TRBJ1-3; D ambiguous. The TCR comes from a man between 25 and 39 years old in good health and CMV-seronegative. The sample comprised PBMCs. DNA for the CDR3: TGTGCCAGTAGTTACCGTAGCTCTGGAAACACCATATATTTT. Residues: CASSYRSSGNTIYF.